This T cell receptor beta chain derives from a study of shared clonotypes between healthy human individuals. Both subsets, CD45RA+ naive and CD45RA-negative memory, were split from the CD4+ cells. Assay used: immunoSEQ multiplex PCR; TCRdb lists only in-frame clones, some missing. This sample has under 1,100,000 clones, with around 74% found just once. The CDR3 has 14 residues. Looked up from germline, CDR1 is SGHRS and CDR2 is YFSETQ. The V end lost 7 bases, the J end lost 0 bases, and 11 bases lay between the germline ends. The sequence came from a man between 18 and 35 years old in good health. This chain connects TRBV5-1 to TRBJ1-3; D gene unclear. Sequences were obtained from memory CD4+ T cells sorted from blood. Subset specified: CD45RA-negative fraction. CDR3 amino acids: CASSAGGSGNTIYF. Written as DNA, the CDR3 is TGCGCCAGCTCAGCAGGAGGCTCTGGAAACACCATATATTTT. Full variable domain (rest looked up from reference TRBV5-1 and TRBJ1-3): KAGVTQTPRYLIKTRGQQVTLSCSPISGHRSVSWYQQTPGQGLQFLFEYFSETQRNKGNFPGRFSGRQFSNSRSEMNVSTLELGDSALYLCASSAGGSGNTIYFGEGSWLTVV.